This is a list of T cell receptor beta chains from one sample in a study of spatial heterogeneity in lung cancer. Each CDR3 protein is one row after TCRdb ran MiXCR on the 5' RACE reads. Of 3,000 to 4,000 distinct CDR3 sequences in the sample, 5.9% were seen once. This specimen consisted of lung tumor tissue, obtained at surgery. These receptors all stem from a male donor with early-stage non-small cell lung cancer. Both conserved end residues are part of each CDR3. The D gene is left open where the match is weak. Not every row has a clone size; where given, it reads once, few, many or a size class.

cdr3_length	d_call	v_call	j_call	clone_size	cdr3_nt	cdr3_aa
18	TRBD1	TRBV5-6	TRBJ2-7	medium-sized	TGTGCCAGCAGCTTGGTCGGGCGCATAGGGGACAGAGACTACGAGCAGTACTTC	CASSLVGRIGDRDYEQYF
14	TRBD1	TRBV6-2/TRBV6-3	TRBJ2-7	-	TGTGCCAGTTCCTTCAACAGGGGCTACCACGAGCAGTACTTC	CASSFNRGYHEQYF
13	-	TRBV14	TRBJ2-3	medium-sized	TGTGCCAGCAGCGCCATTGGCACAGATACGCAGTATTTT	CASSAIGTDTQYF
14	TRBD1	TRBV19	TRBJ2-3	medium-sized	TGTGCCAGTAGTGGGACAGGGGGCATCGATACGCAGTATTTT	CASSGTGGIDTQYF
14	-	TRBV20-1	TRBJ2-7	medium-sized	TGCAGTGCTAGAGACCCCCAGCGAGACTACGAGCAGTACTTC	CSARDPQRDYEQYF
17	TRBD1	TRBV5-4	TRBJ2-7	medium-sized	TGTGCCAGCAGCACCACGTCGGGACAGGTCGTCTCCTACGAGCAGTACTTC	CASSTTSGQVVSYEQYF
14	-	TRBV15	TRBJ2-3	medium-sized	TGTGCCACCAGCAGAGATACCCGCACAGATACGCAGTATTTT	CATSRDTRTDTQYF
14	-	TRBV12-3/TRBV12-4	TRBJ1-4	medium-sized	TGTGCCAGCAGTTTCCGGGGAGTCGATGAAAAACTGTTTTTT	CASSFRGVDEKLFF
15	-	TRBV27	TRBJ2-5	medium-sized	TGTGCCAGCAGTTTATGGGGGGAGCGACAAGAGACCCAGTACTTC	CASSLWGERQETQYF
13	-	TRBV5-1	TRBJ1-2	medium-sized	TGCGCCAGCAGCTTGAGGGACGCCTATGGCTACACCTTC	CASSLRDAYGYTF
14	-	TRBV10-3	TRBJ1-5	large	TGTGCCACCCGAACCTCTCAGGGTCCTCAGCCCCAGCATTTT	CATRTSQGPQPQHF
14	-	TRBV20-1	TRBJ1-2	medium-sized	TGCAGTGCCCAAGACGGAAAAGGAGGCTATGGCTACACCTTC	CSAQDGKGGYGYTF
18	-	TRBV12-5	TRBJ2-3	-	TGTGCTAGTGGTTTGGTACCAGACAGACCGAAAAGCACAGATACGCAGTATTTT	CASGLVPDRPKSTDTQYF
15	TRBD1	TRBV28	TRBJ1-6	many	TGTGCCAGCGGAGTTATTAGGACAGGGAATTCACCCCTCCACTTT	CASGVIRTGNSPLHF
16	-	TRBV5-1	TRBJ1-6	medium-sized	TGCGCCAGCAGCCCCGGGGCAGGGGAAAGCAATTCACCCCTCCACTTT	CASSPGAGESNSPLHF
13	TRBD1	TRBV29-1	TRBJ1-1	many	TGCAGCACTCGACAGGGACCGAACACTGAAGCTTTCTTT	CSTRQGPNTEAFF
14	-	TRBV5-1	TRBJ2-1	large	TGCGCCAGTTCAACTGAAGGGTCCTACAATGAGCAGTTCTTC	CASSTEGSYNEQFF
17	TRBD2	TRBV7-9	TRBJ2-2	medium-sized	TGTGCCAGCAGCTCCCTCGGGGGACTAGCTAACACCGGGGAGCTGTTTTTT	CASSSLGGLANTGELFF
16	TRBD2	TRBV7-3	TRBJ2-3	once	TGTGCCAGCAGCCCGGGGACTAGCGGGGTAACAGATACGCAGTATTTT	CASSPGTSGVTDTQYF
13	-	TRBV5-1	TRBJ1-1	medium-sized	TGCGCCAGCAGCTTGAGTAAGATCACTGAAGCTTTCTTT	CASSLSKITEAFF
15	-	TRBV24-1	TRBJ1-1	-	TGTGCCACCAGTGATTCGACCAGGGGGAACACTGAAGCTTTCTTT	CATSDSTRGNTEAFF
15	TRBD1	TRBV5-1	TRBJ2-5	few	TGCGCCAGCAGCTTGGCCGGACAGGGCGGGGAGACCCAGTACTTC	CASSLAGQGGETQYF
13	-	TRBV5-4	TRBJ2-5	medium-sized	TGTGCCAGCAGCTTGGGAGGGGAAGAGACCCAGTACTTC	CASSLGGEETQYF
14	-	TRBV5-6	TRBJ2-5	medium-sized	TGTGCCAGCAGCTTGGTGGCTGCACAAGAGACCCAGTACTTC	CASSLVAAQETQYF